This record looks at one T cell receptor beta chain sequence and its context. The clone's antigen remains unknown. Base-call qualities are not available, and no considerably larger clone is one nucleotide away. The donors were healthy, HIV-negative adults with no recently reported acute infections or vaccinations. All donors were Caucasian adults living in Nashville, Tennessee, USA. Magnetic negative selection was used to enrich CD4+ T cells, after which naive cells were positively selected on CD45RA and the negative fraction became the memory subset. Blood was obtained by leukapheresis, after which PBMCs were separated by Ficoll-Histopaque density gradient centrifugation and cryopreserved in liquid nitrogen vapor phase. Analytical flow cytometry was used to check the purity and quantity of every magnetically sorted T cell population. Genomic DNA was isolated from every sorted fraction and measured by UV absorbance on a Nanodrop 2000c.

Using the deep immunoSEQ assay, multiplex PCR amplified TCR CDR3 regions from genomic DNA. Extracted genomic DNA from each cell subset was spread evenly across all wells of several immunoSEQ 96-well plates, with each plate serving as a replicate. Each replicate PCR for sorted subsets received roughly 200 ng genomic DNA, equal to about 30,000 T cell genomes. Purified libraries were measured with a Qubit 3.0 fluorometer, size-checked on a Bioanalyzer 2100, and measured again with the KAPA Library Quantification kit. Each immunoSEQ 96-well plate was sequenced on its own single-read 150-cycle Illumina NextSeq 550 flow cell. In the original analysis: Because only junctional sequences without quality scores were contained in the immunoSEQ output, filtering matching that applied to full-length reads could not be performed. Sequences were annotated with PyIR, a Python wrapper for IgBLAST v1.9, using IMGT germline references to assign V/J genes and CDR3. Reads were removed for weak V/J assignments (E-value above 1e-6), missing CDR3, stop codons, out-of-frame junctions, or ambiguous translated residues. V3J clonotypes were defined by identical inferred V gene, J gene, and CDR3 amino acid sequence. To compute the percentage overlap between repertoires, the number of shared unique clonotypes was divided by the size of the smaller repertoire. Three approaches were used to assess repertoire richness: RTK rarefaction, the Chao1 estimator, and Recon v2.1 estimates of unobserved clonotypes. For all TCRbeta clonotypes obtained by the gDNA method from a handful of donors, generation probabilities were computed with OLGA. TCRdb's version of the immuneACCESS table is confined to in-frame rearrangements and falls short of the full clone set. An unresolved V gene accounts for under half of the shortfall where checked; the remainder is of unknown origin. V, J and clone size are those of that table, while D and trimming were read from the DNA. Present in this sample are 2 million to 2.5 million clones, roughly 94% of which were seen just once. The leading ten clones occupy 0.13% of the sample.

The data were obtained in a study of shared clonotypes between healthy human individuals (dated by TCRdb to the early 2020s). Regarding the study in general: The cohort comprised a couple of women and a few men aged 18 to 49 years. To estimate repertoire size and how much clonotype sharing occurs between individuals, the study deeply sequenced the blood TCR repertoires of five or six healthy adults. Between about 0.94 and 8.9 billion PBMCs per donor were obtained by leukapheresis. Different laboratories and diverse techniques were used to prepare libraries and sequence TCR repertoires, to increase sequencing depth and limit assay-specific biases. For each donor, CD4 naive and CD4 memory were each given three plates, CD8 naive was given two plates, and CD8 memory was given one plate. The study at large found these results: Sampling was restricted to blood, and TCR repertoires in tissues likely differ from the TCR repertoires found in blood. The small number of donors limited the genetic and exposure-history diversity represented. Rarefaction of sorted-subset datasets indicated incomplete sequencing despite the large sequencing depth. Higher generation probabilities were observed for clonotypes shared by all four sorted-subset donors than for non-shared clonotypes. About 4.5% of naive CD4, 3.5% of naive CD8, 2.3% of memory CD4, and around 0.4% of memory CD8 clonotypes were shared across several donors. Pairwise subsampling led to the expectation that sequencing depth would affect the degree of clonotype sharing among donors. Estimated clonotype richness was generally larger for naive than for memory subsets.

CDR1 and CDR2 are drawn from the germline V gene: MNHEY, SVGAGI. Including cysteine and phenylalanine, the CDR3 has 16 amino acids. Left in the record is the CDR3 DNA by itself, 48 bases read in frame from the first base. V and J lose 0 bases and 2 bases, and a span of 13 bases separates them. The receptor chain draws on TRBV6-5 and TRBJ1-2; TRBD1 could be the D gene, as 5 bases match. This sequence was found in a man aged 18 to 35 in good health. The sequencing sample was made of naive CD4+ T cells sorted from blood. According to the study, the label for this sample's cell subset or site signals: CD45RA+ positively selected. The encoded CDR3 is CASSYSTGPINYGYTF. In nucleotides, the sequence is TGTGCCAGCAGTTACTCGACGGGACCGATAAACTATGGCTACACCTTC.